This TCR beta chain was profiled in a study of Graves' ophthalmopathy and Graves' hyperthyroidism. This CDR3 has 15 amino acids. The V segment lost 1 base and the J segment 10 bases; nucleotides outside the gene matches: 9. Germline V CDR1 and CDR2: SGHTA, FQGNSA. Diagnoses were established from clinical symptoms, serum thyroxine, TRAb, thyroid ultrasound and orbital computed tomography. Amplification targeted the TCR beta CDR3 regions, with RNA transcripts as the source material. HTBI primers were used in a first-round RT-PCR, which preceded a second-round multiplex PCR. Via MiXCR, TCRdb re-called the multiplex PCR reads, giving one row per CDR3 protein. The sample consists of 350,000 to 400,000 distinct CDR3 sequences, roughly 18% of them appearing once. This clonotype was seen repeatedly, ten times or more.

The sequence derives from a woman under 30 with Graves' ophthalmopathy. Sequencing input: peripheral blood. This sequence joins TRBV7-2 and TRBJ1-5, with 8 bases identical to TRBD1. The CDR3 coding sequence is TGTGCCAGCAGCTTAGACAGGGGGTCCTTGGGACCCCAGCATTTT. It encodes CASSLDRGSLGPQHF.